The next 3 T cell receptor beta chains were all read from a single sample in a study of response to subunit inactivated influenza vaccine. TCRdb reprocessed the RT-PCR reads with MiXCR, giving one entry per CDR3 protein. The top ten hold about 10% of the sample, which has 860,000 or so distinct CDR3 sequences, around 20% seen once. Material: PBMCs from blood, obtained around 5 days after vaccination. These receptors were taken from a man aged 45-65 years who received an inactivated influenza vaccine.

This clonotype has at least ten counts. The V gene is TRBV6-1, the J gene TRBJ2-7, with unresolved D. CDR3 size: 15 residues. V dropped 8 bases and J dropped 2 bases, with 19 bases sitting between them. The germline gives CDR1 MNHNS, CDR2 SASEGT. The CDR3 sequence: CASSLHGEWAYEQYF. CDR3 sequence (DNA): TGTGCCAGCTCACTCCACGGAGAGTGGGCCTACGAGCAGTACTTC.

The sample holds many counts of this clonotype. The chain couples TRBV20-1 to TRBJ2-7; D could derive from TRBD1 or TRBD2 (5 bases each). V lost 6 bases and J lost 4, with 13 bases in between. Per the germline V gene, CDR1 is DFQATT and CDR2 is SNEGSKA (reference sequence). The CDR3 consists of 12 residues. The CDR3 DNA is TGCAGTGCGAGGAGTGGGGGTTACGAGCAGTACTTC. Its protein product is CSARSGGYEQYF.

This clonotype turned up a few times. The chain employs TRBV20-1 and TRBJ1-1; tentatively, D is TRBD1 (5 bases). Looked up from germline, CDR1 is DFQATT and CDR2 is SNEGSKA (reference sequence). The CDR3 totals 15 residues. V was clipped by 6 bases and J by 5 bases, with 22 bases between them. The CDR3 coding sequence is TGCAGTGCGGAGGGCCGGCGTGAGGGGCGGACTGAAGCTTTCTTT. Translation gives CSAEGRREGRTEAFF.